Following are 24 T cell receptor beta chains from one sample sequenced in a study of blood T cell repertoires in COVID-19. Clones were read by immunoSEQ multiplex PCR, and TCRdb kept only the in-frame ones, dropping some. The sample holds around 220,000 clones, around 90% seen once. Sequences were obtained from PBMCs or T cells enriched from blood (not recorded which). The receptors stem from a woman between 25 and 40 years old with acute COVID-19.

V gene TRBV7-9 combines with J gene TRBJ2-1, with 8 bases matching TRBD1. Germline V lookup: CDR1 SEHNR, CDR2 FQNEAQ (reference sequence). J was trimmed by 4 bases and V by 3 bases; bases with no gene match: 5. This CDR3 has 15 amino acids. CDR3 amino acids: CASSFTGTGYNEQFF. The CDR3, as DNA: TGTGCCAGCAGCTTTACCGGGACAGGATACAATGAGCAGTTCTTC.

This clone was counted between two and nine times. This rearrangement joins TRBV11-2 to TRBJ1-2; 8 bases align to TRBD1. V lost 0 bases, J lost 8 bases, and 11 bases stayed unmatched. CDR1 SGHAT and CDR2 FQNNGV come from the germline V gene. CDR3 length: 16 amino acids. CDR3 in DNA: TGTGCCAGCAGCTTAGATCTGGTGGGGGCAGGGGGCGGCTACACCTTC. Translation: CASSLDLVGAGGGYTF.

This chain joins TRBV5-1 and TRBJ1-1, with 7 bases lining up with TRBD1. Germline CDR1 SGHRS, CDR2 YFSETQ. The CDR3 is 15 residues long. With V trimmed by 6 bases and J by 5 bases, 13 bases remained unmatched. The CDR3 loop is CASKGGEGPGTEAFF. The DNA for the CDR3 is TGCGCCAGCAAAGGGGGCGAGGGGCCAGGGACTGAAGCTTTCTTT.

The chain is built from TRBV12-3 or TRBV12-4 and TRBJ1-2, with D unclear. The CDR3 has 12 amino acids. V shed 3 bases and J shed 8 bases, with 10 bases lying between them. In DNA, the CDR3 is TGTGCCAGCAGTTTCGGACTGGAAGGCTACACCTTC. Encoded protein: CASSFGLEGYTF.

The chain joins TRBV28 to TRBJ1-6; 8 bases agree with TRBD1. This CDR3 is 15 amino acids long. V lost 4 bases to trimming and J lost 8 bases; unmatched junction nucleotides: 7. Germline V gene data show CDR1 as MDHEN and CDR2 as SYDVKM. DNA of the CDR3: TGTGCCAGCAGTTCATCAGGGGGCATGTATTCACCCCTCCACTTT. Encoded protein: CASSSSGGMYSPLHF.

The chain joins TRBV7-9 to TRBJ2-7, with 7 positions matching TRBD1. The length of the CDR3 is 17 residues. The V gene's germline CDR1 is SEHNR and CDR2 FQNEAQ (reference sequence). V dropped 4 bases and J dropped 3; count of bases not matched to a gene: 15. The DNA for the CDR3 is TGTGCCAGCAGCTCCTACTCCATGCAGACAGGGAACTACGAGCAGTACTTC. It codes for CASSSYSMQTGNYEQYF.

The chain uses TRBV3-1 (or the pseudogene TRBV3-2) and TRBJ2-5; 7 bases match TRBD2. Trimming removed 0 bases from V and 4 bases from J; junction bases left unmatched: 8. The CDR3 has 16 amino acids. Germline V gene data show CDR1 as LGHDT and CDR2 as YNNKEL (reference sequence). Here the CDR3 reads CASSQDTGWGGETQYF. DNA for the CDR3: TGTGCCAGCAGCCAAGATACAGGATGGGGGGGAGAGACCCAGTACTTC.

The genes are TRBV5-8 and TRBJ2-1, with 9 bases fitting TRBD2. The V segment lost 0 bases and the J segment 5 bases; nucleotides outside the gene matches: 6. In germline, CDR1 is SGHTS, CDR2 YDEGEE. This CDR3 is 16 amino acids long. The CDR3 spells CASSLVAGEGDNEQFF. CDR3 nucleotides: TGTGCCAGCAGCTTGGTAGCGGGAGAGGGGGACAATGAGCAGTTCTTC.

The chain employs TRBV6-1 and TRBJ1-6; 9 nucleotides match TRBD1. CDR3 length: 18 residues. Germline V gives CDR1 MNHNS, CDR2 SASEGT. Losses at the gene ends were 2 bases for V and 8 bases for J; bases not matched to a gene: 13. As DNA, the CDR3 is TGTGCCAGCAGTGAATTCTTCTTATTGGGACAGGGAGATTCACCCCTCCACTTT. Its translation is CASSEFFLLGQGDSPLHF.

The gene calls are TRBV7-2 and TRBJ1-5; unclear D gene. The CDR3 loop spans 15 amino acids. V was cut by 1 base and J by 2 bases, with 9 bases left in between. From germline, CDR1 is SGHTA and CDR2 FQGNSA. Written as DNA, the CDR3 is TGTGCCAGCAGCTTAGGCTTACTTGGCAATCAGCCCCAGCATTTT. This translates into CASSLGLLGNQPQHF.

The rearrangement links TRBV5-1 to TRBJ1-1; D perhaps matches TRBD1 (5 bases). Germline loops: CDR1 SGHRS, CDR2 YFSETQ. The CDR3 has 15 amino acids. V lost 4 bases and J lost 0, with 13 bases in between. CDR3 in amino acids: CASSASGDLNTEAFF. CDR3 nucleotide sequence: TGCGCCAGCAGCGCTTCGGGGGACCTGAACACTGAAGCTTTCTTT.

This chain connects TRBV29-1 to TRBJ1-2; D remains unclear. CDR3 length: 15 amino acids. With 5 bases removed from V and 4 bases from J, the gap between germline ends came to 20 bases. CDR1 and CDR2 from the germline V gene are SQVTM and ANQGSEA. The CDR3: CSVREMVTAFYGYTF. In DNA, the CDR3 is TGCAGCGTTCGCGAAATGGTTACAGCCTTCTATGGCTACACCTTC.

This clone came up once. The chain carries TRBV29-1 and TRBJ2-7; a weak D match, TRBD1 (6 bases). Germline V gene data show CDR1 as SQVTM and CDR2 as ANQGSEA. Deletions cut 7 bases from V and 3 bases from J, with 16 bases between. This CDR3 has 13 amino acids. CDR3 DNA sequence: TGCAGCGCCAAGGACAGCTATCTCTACGAGCAGTACTTC. Translating gives CSAKDSYLYEQYF.

The J gene is TRBJ2-5, the V gene TRBV21-1; whether TRBD2, the table's D call, matches the DNA was not checked. TRBV21-1 is a documented pseudogene. The CDR3 contains 17 residues. The CDR3 spells CASSKRRTSGVGETQYF. As DNA, the CDR3 is TGTGCCAGCAGCAAGCGCCGGACTAGCGGGGTTGGCGAGACCCAGTACTTC.

V and J are TRBV5-6 and TRBJ2-2; D gene ambiguous. Germline lookup yields CDR1 SGHDT and CDR2 YYEEEE. The CDR3 totals 14 residues. V lost 1 base, J lost 1 base, and 5 bases lay in between. The CDR3 protein is CASSLLVNTGELFF. The CDR3 region has the DNA TGTGCCAGCAGCTTGCTCGTGAACACCGGGGAGCTGTTTTTT.

J is TRBJ1-1 and V is TRBV28; D call uncertain. Per germline, CDR1 MDHEN and CDR2 SYDVKM. This CDR3 region has 14 residues. Trimming stripped 2 bases from V and 1 base from J, with 8 bases between. CDR3 DNA sequence: TGTGCCAGCAGTTTAACCCAGGCGAACACTGAAGCTTTCTTT. Amino acids: CASSLTQANTEAFF.

V usage is TRBV5-1 and J usage is TRBJ2-5; D remains ambiguous. CDR1 and CDR2 from the germline V gene are SGHRS and YFSETQ. Between the trimmed V and J ends, which lost 0 bases and 2 bases, there was a span of 11 bases. The CDR3 has 15 residues. The CDR3 DNA is TGCGCCAGCAGCTTGGACGCCAGGTCACAAGAGACCCAGTACTTC. This gives the protein CASSLDARSQETQYF.

The chain links TRBV28 to TRBJ2-7, with TRBD2 identical over 8 bases. The CDR3 is 14 amino acids. Trimming cost V 7 bases and J 0 bases; bases outside gene matches: 5. The germline CDR1 and CDR2 sequences are MDHEN and SYDVKM. CDR3 DNA sequence: TGTGCCAGCACCCGCGGGAGGCTCTCCTACGAGCAGTACTTC. Translated: CASTRGRLSYEQYF.

This clone appeared a few times. The chain recombines TRBV15 with TRBJ2-3, with TRBD2 matching over 11 bases. The junction had 7 bases not matched to a gene; V was cut back by 0 bases and J by 5 bases. CDR1 is LNHNV and CDR2 is YYDKDF in the germline V gene (reference sequence). The CDR3 covers 17 residues. CDR3 residues: CATSRDLSLAGGDTQYF. The DNA of the CDR3 is TGTGCCACCAGCAGAGATTTGAGTCTAGCGGGAGGAGATACGCAGTATTTT.

The V and J genes are TRBV7-9 and TRBJ2-7; 8 bases align to TRBD1. Germline lookup yields CDR1 SEHNR and CDR2 FQNEAQ (reference sequence). This CDR3 has 15 amino acids. Trimming removed 1 base from V and 2 bases from J; junction bases left unmatched: 4. In DNA form, the CDR3 reads TGTGCCAGCAGCTTAGTAGCAGGGGGCGCCTACGAGCAGTACTTC. This sequence encodes CASSLVAGGAYEQYF.

The V call is TRBV30, the J call TRBJ1-2, with 8 bases identical to TRBD1. Germline CDR1 is GTSNPN and CDR2 is SVGIG (reference sequence). There are 11 residues in the CDR3. V lost 7 bases, J lost 4 bases, and 2 bases stayed unmatched. In DNA form, the CDR3 reads TGTGCCTCCGGACAGGGCTATGGCTACACCTTC. Translation: CASGQGYGYTF.

V usage is TRBV5-4 and J usage is TRBJ2-1; D perhaps matches TRBD2 (5 bases). Germline V CDR1 and CDR2: SGHNT, YYREEE (reference sequence). The CDR3 covers 13 residues. V dropped 2 bases and J dropped 6 bases, with 9 bases sitting between them. The DNA for the CDR3 is TGTGCCAGCAGCTTAACTAGTACCAATGAGCAGTTCTTC. This gives the protein CASSLTSTNEQFF.

The chain joins TRBV7-9 to TRBJ1-4; D unresolved. Trimming removed 1 base from V and 0 bases from J, with 6 bases in between. The germline CDR1 and CDR2 sequences are SEHNR and FQNEAQ (reference sequence). The length of the CDR3 is 15 residues. CDR3 nucleotide sequence: TGTGCCAGCAGCTTAGTTGGAGCAACTAATGAAAAACTGTTTTTT. Translation gives CASSLVGATNEKLFF.

V gene TRBV7-2 combines with J gene TRBJ2-1, with D possibly matching TRBD2 (6 bases). Germline assignment: CDR1 SGHTA and CDR2 FQGNSA. Trimming removed 5 bases at V and 9 bases at J, with 17 bases between. The CDR3 spans 14 residues. CDR3 sequence: CASSVGTPSGEQFF. Here the CDR3 DNA reads TGTGCCAGCAGCGTCGGGACTCCTTCGGGTGAGCAGTTCTTC.